Listed below are T cell receptor beta chains from one sample, sequenced in a study of shared clonotypes between healthy human individuals. Profiling relied on immunoSEQ multiplex PCR, and the TCRdb table lists in-frame clones only, not all of them. The sample lists around 2.1 million clones, approximately 94% occurring once. The sequenced sample was naive CD8+ T cells from PBMCs. The origin of the receptors is a man aged 18 to 29 in good health. Some clones in this sample may be carry-over from other donors' samples. Both conserved end residues are part of each CDR3. A D gene is named only where the DNA matches it firmly. Size values are once, few and many counts, or a class for expanded clones, and some rows have none.

clone size	J gene	D gene	V gene	CDR3 DNA	CDR3 protein
-	TRBJ2-1	-	TRBV6-6	TGTGCCAGCAGCCCTCCAGAGGCCGACAATGAGCAGTTCTTC	CASSPPEADNEQFF
-	TRBJ2-3	-	TRBV25-1	TGTGCCAGCAGTGAAGGGGCCGAAGATACGCAGTATTTT	CASSEGAEDTQYF
-	TRBJ2-3	TRBD2	TRBV4-3	TGCGCCAGCAGCCCTAAGACTAGCGGGACGACAGATACGCAGTATTTT	CASSPKTSGTTDTQYF
-	TRBJ2-7	-	TRBV11-2	TGTGCCAGCAGCCTTGAAGGGGAGCAGTACTTC	CASSLEGEQYF
-	TRBJ2-3	TRBD2	TRBV28	TGTGCTACCTTACGACTAGCGGGATCTGTGGCAGATACGCAGTATTTT	CATLRLAGSVADTQYF
once	TRBJ1-3	TRBD1	TRBV29-1	TGCAGCGTTGCCAGGGGGCCGGACACCATATATTTT	CSVARGPDTIYF
-	TRBJ2-7	TRBD2	TRBV10-3	TGTGCCATCGCCAGCCTGGCTAGCGGTGCCGCCTACGAGCAGTACTTC	CAIASLASGAAYEQYF
-	TRBJ1-5	TRBD1	TRBV27	TGTGCCAGCAGTTTAGACAGGGTGAGCAATCAGCCCCAGCATTTT	CASSLDRVSNQPQHF
-	TRBJ2-1	-	TRBV5-6	TGTGCCAGCACCTCTGGGGGCTCCTACAATGAGCAGTTCTTC	CASTSGGSYNEQFF
-	TRBJ2-5	-	TRBV2	TGTGCCAGCACGTACAGGGTTGGGAACCAAGAGACCCAGTACTTC	CASTYRVGNQETQYF
once	TRBJ2-7	-	TRBV7-8	TGTGCCAGCAGATACCGGGAGATTGCTGGCGAGCAGTACTTC	CASRYREIAGEQYF